Each of the 24 T cell receptor beta chains below was sequenced from the same sample in a study of blood T cell repertoires in COVID-19. Data came from immunoSEQ multiplex PCR; TCRdb stores just in-frame clones and leaves some out. The table has fewer than 250,000 clones, 70% to 90% seen once. Sequences were obtained from peripheral blood. The receptors derive from a man aged 35-49 years with acute or convalescent COVID-19.

This chain connects TRBV11-2 to TRBJ2-7, with 9 nucleotides matching TRBD1. This CDR3 comprises 13 residues. Germline-derived CDR1 and CDR2 are SGHAT and FQNNGV. Trimming took 4 bases from V and 7 from J; bases not matched to a gene: 5. The CDR3 DNA reads as TGTGCCAGCAGCTCAACAGGGGGCGAGGAGCAGTACTTC. Protein: CASSSTGGEEQYF. Full variable domain (remainder filled in from reference TRBV11-2 and TRBJ2-7): EAGVAQSPRYKIIEKRQSVAFWCNPISGHATLYWYQQILGQGPKLLIQFQNNGVVDDSQLPKDRFSAERLKGVDSTLKIQPAKLEDSAVYLCASSSTGGEEQYFGPGTRLTVT.

V gene TRBV6-5 combines with J gene TRBJ1-2; tentatively, D is TRBD1 (6 bases). The CDR3 consists of 13 residues. Germline values: CDR1 MNHEY, CDR2 SVGAGI. V lost 7 bases and J lost 5, with 14 bases in between. For the CDR3, the DNA is TGTGCCAGCACGGACTGGACAGCGTATGGCTACACCTTC. It yields the protein CASTDWTAYGYTF.

The V and J genes are TRBV6-5 and TRBJ1-1; no clear D. The length of the CDR3 is 13 residues. Deletions cut 5 bases from V and 1 base from J, with 8 bases between. Germline CDR1 and CDR2: MNHEY and SVGAGI. The DNA for the CDR3 is TGTGCCAGCAGTCGAACACAGAACACTGAAGCTTTCTTT. Translation: CASSRTQNTEAFF.

The V call is TRBV2, the J call TRBJ2-5, with a weak D call TRBD2 (5 bases). The CDR3 runs 12 residues. V gave up 7 bases and J gave up 1 base, with 7 bases separating them. Germline V gives CDR1 SNHLY, CDR2 FYNNEI. The CDR3 protein is CASKDFQETQYF. The CDR3 bases are TGTGCCAGCAAGGACTTCCAAGAGACCCAGTACTTC.

This chain connects TRBV4-3 to TRBJ1-1; maybe TRBD1 (6 bases). There are 14 residues in the CDR3. V was cut by 2 bases and J by 4 bases, with 11 bases left in between. The germline CDR1 and CDR2 sequences are LGHNA and YSLEER. The CDR3 nucleotides read TGCGCCAGCAGCCAACAAACAGGGATCACTGAAGCTTTCTTT. Amino acid sequence: CASSQQTGITEAFF.

The chain uses TRBV6-2 or TRBV6-3 and TRBJ2-1, with D hard to call. The CDR3 covers 13 residues. Trimming removed 0 bases from V and 6 bases from J, with 6 bases in between. From germline, CDR1 is MNHEY and CDR2 SVGEGT. CDR3 sequence (DNA): TGTGCCAGCAGTTACTCCCAGCGCAATGAGCAGTTCTTC. Translation gives CASSYSQRNEQFF.

V and J are TRBV27 and TRBJ1-5, with 12 bases fitting TRBD1. J gave up 2 bases and V 5 bases, and 7 bases lay outside the gene matches. Germline V gene sequence: CDR1 MNHEY, CDR2 SMNVEV (reference sequence). The CDR3 spans 17 residues. CDR3 nucleotide sequence: TGTGCCAGCAGTAGGGGACAGGGGGCGCGAGGCAATCAGCCCCAGCATTTT. It specifies CASSRGQGARGNQPQHF.

In its sample, this clone was seen once. The chain uses TRBV3-1 (or the pseudogene TRBV3-2) and TRBJ1-5; the match to TRBD1 covers 9 bases. V dropped 5 bases and J dropped 1; count of bases not matched to a gene: 21. The CDR3 is made up of 21 amino acids. Germline-derived CDR1 and CDR2 are LGHDT and YNNKEL (reference sequence). In DNA, the CDR3 is TGTGCCAGCAGCGAATCCACCGGGACAGGGAGTTTCGGGTTGAGCAATCAGCCCCAGCATTTT. The encoded protein is CASSESTGTGSFGLSNQPQHF.

The chain is built from TRBV6-1 and TRBJ1-2; the D is unclear. Trimming took 4 bases from V and 4 from J, leaving 19 bases between them. The CDR3 has 16 residues. Germline V CDR1 and CDR2: MNHNS, SASEGT. The CDR3: CASSAGSGSLSYGYTF. DNA for the CDR3: TGTGCCAGCAGTGCCGGCTCGGGGAGCCTTTCCTATGGCTACACCTTC.

This clone has just one count. The V call is TRBV19, the J call TRBJ2-7, with TRBD1 matching 11 bases. In germline, CDR1 is LNHDA, CDR2 SQIVND (reference sequence). CDR3 length: 14 amino acids. V gave up 4 bases and J gave up 3 bases; unmatched junction bases: 2. CDR3 residues: CASSTDRGLYEQYF. CDR3 sequence (DNA): TGTGCCAGTAGTACGGACAGGGGGCTCTACGAGCAGTACTTC.

The chain employs TRBV28 and TRBJ2-7; D perhaps matches TRBD1 (6 bases). With 7 bases removed from V and 6 bases from J, the gap between germline ends came to 22 bases. Per the germline V gene, CDR1 is MDHEN and CDR2 is SYDVKM. The CDR3 sequence is 15 residues long. Here the CDR3 DNA reads TGTGCCAGCACATCGAAGGCAGGGGAAGGTCGCGAGCAGTACTTC. This codes for CASTSKAGEGREQYF.

This clone was counted only a few times. The chain links TRBV18 to TRBJ1-1, with D uncertain. Germline V CDR1 and CDR2: KGHSH, LQKENI. Trimming stripped 0 bases from V and 1 base from J, with 9 bases between. The CDR3 has 15 amino acids. The CDR3 is CASSPPRSKNTEAFF. The CDR3 nucleotides read TGTGCCAGCTCACCACCCCGGTCGAAGAACACTGAAGCTTTCTTT.

The chain is built from TRBV27 and TRBJ1-4; 9 nucleotides line up with TRBD1. This CDR3 spans 18 amino acids. The J segment lost 5 bases and the V segment lost 6 bases, leaving 16 bases of the junction unmatched. Germline loops: CDR1 MNHEY, CDR2 SMNVEV (reference sequence). CDR3 in DNA: TGTGCCAGCAGACCCGGGACAGGGAATTTCCTGCGGAATGAAAAACTGTTTTTT. Translated, it gives CASRPGTGNFLRNEKLFF.

The J gene is TRBJ1-1, the V gene TRBV9; 8 bases are shared with TRBD1. V trimming: 2 bases; J trimming: 1 base; junction bases outside the gene matches: 4. CDR3 length equals 15 residues. Germline V gives CDR1 SGDLS, CDR2 YYNGEE. CDR3 nucleotides: TGTGCCAGCAGCGTTCAGGGGGCGGAGAACACTGAAGCTTTCTTT. Encoded protein: CASSVQGAENTEAFF.

The rearrangement joins TRBV19 to TRBJ1-1, with a tentative D call TRBD1 (6 bases). The V end lost 3 bases, the J end lost 1 base, and 12 bases lay between the germline ends. This CDR3 has 15 residues. Germline values: CDR1 LNHDA, CDR2 SQIVND (reference sequence). CDR3 coding DNA: TGTGCCAGTAGTATCGGCTGGGGACAGAACACTGAAGCTTTCTTT. This codes for CASSIGWGQNTEAFF. The full variable domain, its missing parts supplied by reference TRBV19 and TRBJ1-1, is DGGITQSPKYLFRKEGQNVTLSCEQNLNHDAMYWYRQDPGQGLRLIYYSQIVNDFQKGDIAEGYSVSREKKESFPLTVTSAQKNPTAFYLCASSIGWGQNTEAFFGQGTRLTVV.

The chain joins TRBV7-2 to TRBJ2-7, with D possibly matching TRBD2 (5 bases). CDR3 size: 15 residues. Germline CDR1 reads SGHTA; CDR2 reads FQGNSA. Deletions cut 0 bases from V and 6 bases from J, with 15 bases between. DNA of the CDR3: TGTGCCAGCAGCTTAGCGACGGGAATCGGCGGCGAGCAGTACTTC. It is translated as CASSLATGIGGEQYF.

Here the CDR3 reads CAWSLNYGYTF. The CDR3 nucleotides are TGTGCCTGGAGTCTGAACTATGGCTACACCTTC. This rearrangement joins TRBV30 to TRBJ1-2; D remains ambiguous. V lost 2 bases and J 2 bases, leaving 3 bases between the germline ends. The CDR3 runs 11 residues. Germline CDR1 GTSNPN, CDR2 SVGIG (reference sequence).

This clone appeared a single time. V gene TRBV4-1 combines with J gene TRBJ1-2; D gene uncertain. This CDR3 region has 16 residues. Germline lookup yields CDR1 MGHRA and CDR2 YSYEKL. Trimming shortened V by 4 bases and J by 3 bases, and 18 bases separated the two germline ends. CDR3 amino acids: CASSPARTGIDYGYTF. CDR3 DNA sequence: TGCGCCAGCAGCCCCGCCCGAACCGGGATCGACTATGGCTACACCTTC.

The rearrangement uses TRBV18 and TRBJ1-2; possible D gene TRBD1, 6 bases. Looked up from germline, CDR1 is KGHSH and CDR2 is LQKENI. With 3 bases removed from V and 4 bases from J, the gap between germline ends came to 21 bases. This CDR3 is 17 amino acids long. The CDR3 sequence: CASSPQPLTQGTYGYTF. In DNA form, the CDR3 reads TGTGCCAGCTCACCTCAGCCTCTTACACAGGGTACCTATGGCTACACCTTC.

This clone was observed a few times. The chain combines TRBV5-6 with TRBJ1-5; D not certain. The V and J ends lost 0 bases and 6 bases respectively, with 13 bases between them. CDR1 and CDR2 (germline): SGHDT, YYEEEE. The CDR3 is 15 amino acids. CDR3 amino acids: CASSLGVRGFQPQHF. The CDR3 coding sequence is TGTGCCAGCAGCTTGGGGGTGAGAGGTTTTCAGCCCCAGCATTTT.

The CDR3 region is CASWTGGFQETQYF. In DNA, the CDR3 is TGTGCCAGCTGGACGGGAGGGTTTCAAGAGACCCAGTACTTC. V is TRBV6-5 and J is TRBJ2-5, with 8 bases identical to TRBD2. Trimming removed 8 bases from V and 2 bases from J; junction bases left unmatched: 7. The CDR3 has 14 residues. The germline V gene has CDR1 MNHEY and CDR2 SVGAGI.

The V and J genes are TRBV5-1 and TRBJ1-6; D is perhaps TRBD1 (6 bases). CDR1 is SGHRS and CDR2 is YFSETQ in the germline V gene. The CDR3 has 16 amino acids. The V end lost 4 bases, the J end lost 7 bases, and 18 bases lay between the germline ends. The CDR3 loop reads CASSPGTSQRNSPLHF. The CDR3 coding sequence is TGCGCCAGCAGCCCCGGGACATCTCAAAGGAATTCACCCCTCCACTTT.

The chain is built from TRBV4-1 and TRBJ2-1; D might be TRBD2 (7 bases). The germline V and J ends were trimmed by 4 bases and 8 bases, with 9 bases remaining between them. The CDR3 has 12 amino acids. Germline loops: CDR1 MGHRA, CDR2 YSYEKL. The CDR3 region is CASSPGGHEQFF. The CDR3 DNA reads TGCGCCAGCAGCCCCGGGGGGCATGAGCAGTTCTTC.

A few counts support this clone. The chain uses TRBV4-1 and TRBJ1-2; 10 bases fit TRBD1. The ends lost 0 bases at V and 0 bases at J; junction bases unmatched: 7. The CDR3 is 18 residues long. Germline V lookup: CDR1 MGHRA, CDR2 YSYEKL. CDR3 coding DNA: TGCGCCAGCAGCCAAGATGGGGGACAGGGGCCATCTAACTATGGCTACACCTTC. Translated, it gives CASSQDGGQGPSNYGYTF.